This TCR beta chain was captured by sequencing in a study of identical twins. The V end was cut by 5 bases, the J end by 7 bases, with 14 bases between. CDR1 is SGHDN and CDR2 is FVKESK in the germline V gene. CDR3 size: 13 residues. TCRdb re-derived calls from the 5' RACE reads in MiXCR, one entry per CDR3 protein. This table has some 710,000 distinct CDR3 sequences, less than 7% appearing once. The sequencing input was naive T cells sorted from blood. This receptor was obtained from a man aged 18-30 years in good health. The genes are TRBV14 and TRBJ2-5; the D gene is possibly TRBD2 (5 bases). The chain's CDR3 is CASSGLGAGTQYF. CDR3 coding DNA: TGTGCCAGCAGCGGGTTGGGCGCGGGGACCCAGTACTTC.